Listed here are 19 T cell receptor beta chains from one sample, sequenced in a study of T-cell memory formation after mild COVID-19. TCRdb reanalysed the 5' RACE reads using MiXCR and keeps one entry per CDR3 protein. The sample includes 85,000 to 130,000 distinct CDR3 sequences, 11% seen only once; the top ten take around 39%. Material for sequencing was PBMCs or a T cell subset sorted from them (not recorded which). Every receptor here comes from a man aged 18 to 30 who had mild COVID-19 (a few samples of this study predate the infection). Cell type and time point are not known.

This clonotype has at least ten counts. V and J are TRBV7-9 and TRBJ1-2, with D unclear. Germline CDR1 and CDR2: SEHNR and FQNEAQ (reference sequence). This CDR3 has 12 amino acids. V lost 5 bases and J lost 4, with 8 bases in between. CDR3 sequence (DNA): TGTGCCAGCAGCCCCGACGGCTATGGCTACACCTTC. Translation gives CASSPDGYGYTF. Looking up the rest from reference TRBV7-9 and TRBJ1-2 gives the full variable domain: DTGVSQNPRHKITKRGQNVTFRCDPISEHNRLYWYRQTLGQGPEFLTYFQNEAQLEKSRLLSDRFSAERPKGSFSTLEIQRTEQGDSAMYLCASSPDGYGYTFGSGTRLTVV.

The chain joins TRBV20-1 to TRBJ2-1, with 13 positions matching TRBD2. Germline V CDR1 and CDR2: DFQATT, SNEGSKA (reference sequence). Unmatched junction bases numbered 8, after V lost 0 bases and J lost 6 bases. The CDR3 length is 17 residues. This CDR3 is CSARDGSGLAGINEQFF. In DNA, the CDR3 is TGCAGTGCTAGAGATGGGTCGGGACTAGCGGGGATCAATGAGCAGTTCTTC.

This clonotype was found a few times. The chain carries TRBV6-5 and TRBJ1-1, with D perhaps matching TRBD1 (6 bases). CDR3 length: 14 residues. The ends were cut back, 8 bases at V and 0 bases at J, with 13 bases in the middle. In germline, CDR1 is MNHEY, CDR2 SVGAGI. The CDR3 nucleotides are TGTGCCAGCGGGGTTGGGGGCTTGAACACTGAAGCTTTCTTT. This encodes CASGVGGLNTEAFF.

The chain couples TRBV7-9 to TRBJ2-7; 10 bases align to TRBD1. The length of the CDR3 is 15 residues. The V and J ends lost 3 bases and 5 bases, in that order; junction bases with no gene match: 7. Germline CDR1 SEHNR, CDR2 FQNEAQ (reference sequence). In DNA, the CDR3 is TGTGCCAGCAGCTTCGGTGGGACAGGGGAGGACGAGCAGTACTTC. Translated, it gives CASSFGGTGEDEQYF.

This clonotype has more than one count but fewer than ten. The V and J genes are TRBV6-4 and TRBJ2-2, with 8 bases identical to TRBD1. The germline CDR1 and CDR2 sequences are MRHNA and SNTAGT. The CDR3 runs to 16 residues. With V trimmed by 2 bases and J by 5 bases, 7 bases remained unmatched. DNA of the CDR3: TGTGCCAGCAGTGACGGAGGACAGGGTCAAACCGGGGAGCTGTTTTTT. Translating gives CASSDGGQGQTGELFF.

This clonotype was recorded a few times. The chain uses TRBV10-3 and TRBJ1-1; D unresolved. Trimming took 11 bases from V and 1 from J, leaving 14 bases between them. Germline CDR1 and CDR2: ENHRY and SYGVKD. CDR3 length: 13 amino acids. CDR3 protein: CAVRGGWNTEAFF. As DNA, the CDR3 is TGTGCCGTCCGAGGAGGCTGGAACACTGAAGCTTTCTTT.

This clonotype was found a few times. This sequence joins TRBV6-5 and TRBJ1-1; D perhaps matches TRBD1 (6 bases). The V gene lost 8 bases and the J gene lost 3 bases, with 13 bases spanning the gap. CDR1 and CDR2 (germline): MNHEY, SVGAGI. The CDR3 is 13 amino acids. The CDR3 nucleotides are TGTGCCAGCGGGTACAGGGAAGACACTGAAGCTTTCTTT. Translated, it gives CASGYREDTEAFF.

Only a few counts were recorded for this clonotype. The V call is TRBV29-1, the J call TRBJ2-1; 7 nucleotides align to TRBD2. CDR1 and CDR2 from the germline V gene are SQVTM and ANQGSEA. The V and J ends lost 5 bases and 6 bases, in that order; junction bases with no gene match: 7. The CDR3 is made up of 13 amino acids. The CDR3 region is CSVSRGVGNEQFF. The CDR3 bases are TGCAGCGTTTCCCGGGGGGTAGGCAATGAGCAGTTCTTC.

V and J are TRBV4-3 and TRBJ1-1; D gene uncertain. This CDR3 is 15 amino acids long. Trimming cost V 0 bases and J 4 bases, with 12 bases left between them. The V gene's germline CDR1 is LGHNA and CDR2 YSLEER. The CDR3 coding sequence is TGCGCCAGCAGCCAAGATCTGATGGGTGGCACTGAAGCTTTCTTT. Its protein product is CASSQDLMGGTEAFF.

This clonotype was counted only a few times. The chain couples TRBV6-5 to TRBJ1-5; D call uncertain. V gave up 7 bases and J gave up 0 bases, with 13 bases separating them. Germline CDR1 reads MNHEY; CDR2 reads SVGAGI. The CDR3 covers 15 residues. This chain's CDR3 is CASNPSPYSNQPQHF. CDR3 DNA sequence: TGTGCCAGCAACCCGTCCCCCTATAGCAATCAGCCCCAGCATTTT.

The CDR3 DNA is TGTGCCAGCAGTGAGGGCAGAACGGGGTACAATGAGCAGTTCTTC. Amino acids: CASSEGRTGYNEQFF. This chain uses TRBV2 with TRBJ2-1; a weak D match, TRBD2 (5 bases). Germline V gene data show CDR1 as SNHLY and CDR2 as FYNNEI. V lost 3 bases to trimming and J lost 4 bases, with 13 bases between them. CDR3 length: 15 residues.

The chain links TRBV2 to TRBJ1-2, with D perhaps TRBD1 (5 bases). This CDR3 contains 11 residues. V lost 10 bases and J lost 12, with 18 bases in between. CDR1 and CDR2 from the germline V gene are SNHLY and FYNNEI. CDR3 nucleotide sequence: TGTGCCACCTCATACGGGGGGTATGACACCTTC. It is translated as CATSYGGYDTF.

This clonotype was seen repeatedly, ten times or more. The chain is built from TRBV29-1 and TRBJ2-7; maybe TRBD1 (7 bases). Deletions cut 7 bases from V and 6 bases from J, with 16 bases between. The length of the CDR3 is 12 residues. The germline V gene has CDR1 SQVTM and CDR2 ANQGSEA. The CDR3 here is CSATIQGGEQYV. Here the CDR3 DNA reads TGCAGCGCCACGATTCAGGGGGGCGAGCAGTACGTC.

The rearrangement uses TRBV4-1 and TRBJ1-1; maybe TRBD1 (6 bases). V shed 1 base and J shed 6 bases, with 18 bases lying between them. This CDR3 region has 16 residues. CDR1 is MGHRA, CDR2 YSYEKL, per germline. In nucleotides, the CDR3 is TGCGCCAGCAGCCAAGGCCGGGGGGGGCCCGCCCCTGAAGCTTTCTTT. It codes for CASSQGRGGPAPEAFF.

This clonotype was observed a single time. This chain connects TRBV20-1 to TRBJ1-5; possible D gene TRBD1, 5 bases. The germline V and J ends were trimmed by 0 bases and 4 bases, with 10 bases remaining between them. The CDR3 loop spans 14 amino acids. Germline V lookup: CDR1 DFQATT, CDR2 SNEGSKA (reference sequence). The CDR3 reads CSARDKGLNQPQHF. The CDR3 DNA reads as TGCAGTGCTAGAGACAAGGGGCTGAATCAGCCCCAGCATTTT.

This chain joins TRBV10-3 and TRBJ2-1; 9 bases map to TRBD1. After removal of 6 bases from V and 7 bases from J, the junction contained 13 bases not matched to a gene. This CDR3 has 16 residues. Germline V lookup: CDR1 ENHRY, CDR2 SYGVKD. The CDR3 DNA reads TGTGCCATCAGAACAACGCTGGACAGGGGAGGGAATGAGCAGTTCTTC. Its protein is CAIRTTLDRGGNEQFF.

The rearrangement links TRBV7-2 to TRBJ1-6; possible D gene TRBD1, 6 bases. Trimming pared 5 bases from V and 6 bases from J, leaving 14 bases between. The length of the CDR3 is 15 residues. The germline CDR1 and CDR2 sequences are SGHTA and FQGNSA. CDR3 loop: CASSPWVGANSPLHF. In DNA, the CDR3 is TGTGCCAGCAGCCCGTGGGTGGGGGCTAATTCACCCCTCCACTTT.

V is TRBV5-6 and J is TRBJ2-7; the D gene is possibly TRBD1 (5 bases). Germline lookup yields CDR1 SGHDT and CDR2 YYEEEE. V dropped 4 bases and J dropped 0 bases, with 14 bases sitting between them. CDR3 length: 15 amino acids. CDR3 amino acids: CASSGFTGYSYEQYV. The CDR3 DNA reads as TGTGCCAGCAGCGGATTCACAGGTTACTCCTACGAGCAGTACGTC.

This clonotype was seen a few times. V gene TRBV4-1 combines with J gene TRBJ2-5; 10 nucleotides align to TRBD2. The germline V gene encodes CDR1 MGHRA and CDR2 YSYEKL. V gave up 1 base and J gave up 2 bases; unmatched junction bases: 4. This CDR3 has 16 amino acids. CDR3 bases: TGCGCCAGCAGCCAAGGTACTAGCGGGGCTCAAGAGACCCAGTACTTC. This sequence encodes CASSQGTSGAQETQYF.